This T cell receptor beta chain comes out of a study of blood T cell repertoires in COVID-19. Background on the study: From the United States, Italy and Spain came samples of acute and convalescent COVID-19. The analysed material was cDNA or gDNA that came from T cells, B-cell-depleted T cells, or PBMCs.

Germline CDR1 SGHTA, CDR2 FQGTGA. This CDR3 spans 15 amino acids. V shed 2 bases and J 2 bases; nucleotides not matched to a gene: 4. Per the original data handling: Amplifying reference gene primers gave estimates of nucleated cell counts. The data were produced by immunoSEQ multiplex PCR, yet TCRdb's version contains in-frame clones alone and is incomplete. That table gives V, J and clone size, and the DNA gave D and trimming. The sample holds 200,000 to 250,000 clones, 70% to 85% seen once. The sequence derives from a woman aged 40 to 49 with active or convalescent COVID-19. Material: peripheral blood. The V and J genes are TRBV7-3 and TRBJ2-5, with 8 bases fitting TRBD2. CDR3 region: CASSLLRGAQETQYF. The CDR3 DNA reads TGTGCCAGCAGCTTACTGCGGGGGGCACAAGAGACCCAGTACTTC.